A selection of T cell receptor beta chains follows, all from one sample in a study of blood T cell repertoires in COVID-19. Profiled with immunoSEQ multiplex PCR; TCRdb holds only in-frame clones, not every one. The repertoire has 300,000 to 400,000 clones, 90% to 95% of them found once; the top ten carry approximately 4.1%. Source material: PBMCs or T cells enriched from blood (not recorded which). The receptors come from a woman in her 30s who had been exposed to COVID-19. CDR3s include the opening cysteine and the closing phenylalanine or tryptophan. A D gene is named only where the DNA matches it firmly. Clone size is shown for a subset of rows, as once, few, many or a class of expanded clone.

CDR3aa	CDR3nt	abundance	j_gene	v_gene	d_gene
CASSFLRDSLNEQFF	TGCGCCAGCAGCTTTTTAAGGGACTCTTTAAATGAGCAGTTCTTC	NA	TRBJ2-1	TRBV5-1	NA
CASTGWGETQYF	TGTGCCAGTACAGGGTGGGGGGAGACCCAGTACTTC	NA	TRBJ2-5	TRBV28	NA
CASSLSTGPRGGYTF	TGTGCCAGCAGTTTATCTACAGGGCCAAGGGGTGGCTACACCTTC	few	TRBJ1-2	TRBV27	NA
CASSFDGTGEQYF	TGTGCCAGCAGCTTCGACGGGACAGGGGAGCAGTACTTC	NA	TRBJ2-7	TRBV7-9	TRBD1
CASSKTGTGIFYGYTF	TGTGCCAGCAGCAAAACCGGGACAGGGATTTTTTATGGCTACACCTTC	NA	TRBJ1-2	TRBV7-9	TRBD1
CASSPTRTGGAFF	TGTGCCAGCAGTCCAACACGCACAGGTGGAGCTTTCTTT	NA	TRBJ1-1	TRBV12-3/TRBV12-4	NA
CASSFGGNYGYTF	TGTGCCAGCAGCTTTGGGGGGAACTATGGCTACACCTTC	NA	TRBJ1-2	TRBV11-2	NA
CASSSPTVPVTQYF	TGTGCCAGCAGCTCCCCGACAGTCCCCGTTACCCAGTACTTC	NA	TRBJ2-5	TRBV5-6	NA
CATSVYRRTTEGREQFF	TGTGCCACCAGCGTATACCGGCGGACTACAGAGGGAAGGGAGCAGTTCTTC	NA	TRBJ2-1	TRBV15	NA
CASSQGVWGENIQYF	TGTGCCAGCAGCCAAGGCGTCTGGGGGGAAAACATTCAGTACTTC	NA	TRBJ2-4	TRBV4-2	NA
CASSPTGTANIQYF	TGTGCCAGCAGCCCAACCGGAACAGCTAACATTCAGTACTTC	NA	TRBJ2-4	TRBV7-8	NA
CASSLARGLQTEAFF	TGCGCCAGCAGCTTGGCCAGGGGGCTGCAGACTGAAGCTTTCTTT	NA	TRBJ1-1	TRBV5-1	TRBD1
CASSQETVNTEAFF	TGTGCCAGCAGCCAGGAGACGGTGAACACTGAAGCTTTCTTT	NA	TRBJ1-1	TRBV3-1/TRBV3-2	NA
CASSLGLNNEQFF	TGCGCCAGCAGCTTGGGACTAAACAATGAGCAGTTCTTC	NA	TRBJ2-1	TRBV5-1	NA
CASSLDWGGDNEKLFF	TGCGCCAGCAGCTTGGATTGGGGAGGGGATAATGAAAAACTGTTTTTT	NA	TRBJ1-4	TRBV5-1	NA
CASSQGRETETQYF	TGCGCCAGCAGCCAAGGTCGGGAGACGGAGACCCAGTACTTC	NA	TRBJ2-5	TRBV4-1	NA
CASSLSGGPNTDTQYF	TGTGCCAGCAGCCTTAGCGGGGGGCCTAACACAGATACGCAGTATTTT	NA	TRBJ2-3	TRBV3-1/TRBV3-2	TRBD2
CASNRVSNQPQHF	TGTGCCAGCAACAGGGTTAGCAATCAGCCCCAGCATTTT	NA	TRBJ1-5	TRBV19	NA
CASSPGQGPSGNTIYF	TGTGCCAGCAGCCCCGGACAGGGCCCTTCCGGAAACACCATATATTTT	NA	TRBJ1-3	TRBV7-6	TRBD1
CASSTRAYTDTQYF	TGCGCCAGCAGCACCAGGGCCTACACAGATACGCAGTATTTT	few	TRBJ2-3	TRBV5-1	NA
CASSLEEGPNYGYTF	TGTGCCAGCAGCTTAGAGGAGGGCCCAAACTATGGCTACACCTTC	NA	TRBJ1-2	TRBV11-2	NA
CASRKGATNTGELFF	TGTGCCAGCCGGAAGGGAGCCACGAACACCGGGGAGCTGTTTTTT	NA	TRBJ2-2	TRBV5-4	NA